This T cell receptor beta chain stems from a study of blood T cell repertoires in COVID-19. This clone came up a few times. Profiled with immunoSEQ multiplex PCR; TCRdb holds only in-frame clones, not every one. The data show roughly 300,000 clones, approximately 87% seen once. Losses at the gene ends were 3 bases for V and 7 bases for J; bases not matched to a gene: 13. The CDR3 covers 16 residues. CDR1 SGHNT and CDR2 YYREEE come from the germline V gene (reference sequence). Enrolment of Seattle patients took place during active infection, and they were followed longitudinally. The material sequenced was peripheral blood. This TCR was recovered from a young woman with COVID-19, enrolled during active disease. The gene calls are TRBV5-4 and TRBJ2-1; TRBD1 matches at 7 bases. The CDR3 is CASSSLTGYQPNEQFF. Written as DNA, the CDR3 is TGTGCCAGCAGCTCATTGACAGGGTACCAACCTAATGAGCAGTTCTTC.